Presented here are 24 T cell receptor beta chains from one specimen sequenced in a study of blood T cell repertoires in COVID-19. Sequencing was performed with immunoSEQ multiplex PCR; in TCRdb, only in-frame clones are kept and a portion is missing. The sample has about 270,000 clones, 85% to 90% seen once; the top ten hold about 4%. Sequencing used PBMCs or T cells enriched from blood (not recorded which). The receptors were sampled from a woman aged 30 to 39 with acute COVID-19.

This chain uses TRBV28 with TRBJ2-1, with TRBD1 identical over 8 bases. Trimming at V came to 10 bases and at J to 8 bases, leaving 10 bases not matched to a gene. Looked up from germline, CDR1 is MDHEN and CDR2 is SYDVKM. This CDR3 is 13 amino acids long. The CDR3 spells CATWTGPTDEQFF. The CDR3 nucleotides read TGTGCCACCTGGACAGGGCCCACCGATGAGCAGTTCTTC.

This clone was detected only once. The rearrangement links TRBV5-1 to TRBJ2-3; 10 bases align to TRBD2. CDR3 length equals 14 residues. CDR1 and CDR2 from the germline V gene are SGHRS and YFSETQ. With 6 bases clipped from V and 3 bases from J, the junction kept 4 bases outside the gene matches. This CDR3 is CASKLAGQTDTQYF. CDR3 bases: TGCGCCAGCAAACTAGCGGGACAAACAGATACGCAGTATTTT.

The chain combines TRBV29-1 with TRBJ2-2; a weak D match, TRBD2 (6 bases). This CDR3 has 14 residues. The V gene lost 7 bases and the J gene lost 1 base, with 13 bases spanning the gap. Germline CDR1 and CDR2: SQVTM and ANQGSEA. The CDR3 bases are TGCAGCGGTATCCGGGACTTGAACACCGGGGAGCTGTTTTTT. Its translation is CSGIRDLNTGELFF.

The CDR3 protein is CASSPNHGGLYEQYF. As DNA, the CDR3 is TGTGCCAGCAGCCCAAATCACGGGGGTCTCTACGAGCAGTACTTC. This rearrangement joins TRBV3-1 (or the pseudogene TRBV3-2) to TRBJ2-7, with D perhaps matching TRBD2 (6 bases). Trimming took 4 bases from V and 3 from J, leaving 16 bases between them. Germline CDR1 LGHDT, CDR2 YNNKEL (reference sequence). The CDR3 runs 15 residues.

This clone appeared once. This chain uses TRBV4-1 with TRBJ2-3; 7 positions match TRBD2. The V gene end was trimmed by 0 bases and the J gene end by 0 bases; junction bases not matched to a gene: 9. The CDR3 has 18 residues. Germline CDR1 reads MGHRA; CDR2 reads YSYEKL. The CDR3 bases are TGCGCCAGCAGCCAAGATCTGACGCGGGGGACTAGCACAGATACGCAGTATTTT. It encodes CASSQDLTRGTSTDTQYF.

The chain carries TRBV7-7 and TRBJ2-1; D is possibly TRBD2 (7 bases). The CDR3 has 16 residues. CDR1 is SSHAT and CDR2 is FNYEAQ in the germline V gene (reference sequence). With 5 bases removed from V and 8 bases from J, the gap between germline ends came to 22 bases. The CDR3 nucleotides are TGTGCCAGCAGCCCACTTGGGGGGGCCCTCGAGCATGAGCAGTTCTTC. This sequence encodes CASSPLGGALEHEQFF.

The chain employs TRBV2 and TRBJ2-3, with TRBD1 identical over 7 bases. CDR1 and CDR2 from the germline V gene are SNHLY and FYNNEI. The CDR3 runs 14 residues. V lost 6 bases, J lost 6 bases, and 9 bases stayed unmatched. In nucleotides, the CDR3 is TGTGCCAGCAGCTCTAGGGGGCCTGGGGATACGCAGTATTTT. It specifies CASSSRGPGDTQYF.

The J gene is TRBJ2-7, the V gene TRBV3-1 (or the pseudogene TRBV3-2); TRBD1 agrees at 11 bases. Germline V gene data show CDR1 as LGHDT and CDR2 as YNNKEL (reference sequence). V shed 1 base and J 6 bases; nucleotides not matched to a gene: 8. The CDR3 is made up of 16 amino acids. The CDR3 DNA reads TGTGCCAGCAGCCAAGGGACAGGGGGCGCCCTAGGCGAGCAGTACTTC. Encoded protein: CASSQGTGGALGEQYF.

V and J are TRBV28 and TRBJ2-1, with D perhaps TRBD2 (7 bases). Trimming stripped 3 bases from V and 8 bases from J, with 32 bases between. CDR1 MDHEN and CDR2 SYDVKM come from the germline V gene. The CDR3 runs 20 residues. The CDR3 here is CASSFPSGGAPSGEVDEQFF. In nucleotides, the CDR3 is TGTGCCAGCAGTTTCCCGAGTGGGGGGGCGCCAAGCGGGGAGGTCGATGAGCAGTTCTTC.

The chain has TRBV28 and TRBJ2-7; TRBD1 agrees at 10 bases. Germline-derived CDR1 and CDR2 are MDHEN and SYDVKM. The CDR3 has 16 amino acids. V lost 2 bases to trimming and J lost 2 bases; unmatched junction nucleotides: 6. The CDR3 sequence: CASSLVSGTGAYEQYF. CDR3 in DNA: TGTGCCAGCAGTTTAGTGTCCGGGACAGGGGCCTACGAGCAGTACTTC.

The CDR3 DNA reads TGTGCCAGCAGCCAAGGGGCCTTTCGGCAGCCCCAGCATTTT. Translating it yields CASSQGAFRQPQHF. The rearrangement links TRBV3-1 (or the pseudogene TRBV3-2) to TRBJ1-5; no clear D gene. The ends were cut back, 1 base at V and 7 bases at J, with 11 bases in the middle. Germline V gene lookup returns CDR1 LGHDT and CDR2 YNNKEL (reference sequence). The CDR3 is 14 residues long.

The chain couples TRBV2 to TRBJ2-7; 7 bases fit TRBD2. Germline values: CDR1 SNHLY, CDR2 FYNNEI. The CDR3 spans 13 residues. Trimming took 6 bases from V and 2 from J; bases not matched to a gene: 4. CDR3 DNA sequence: TGTGCCAGCAGCCAGACTAGCACCTACGAGCAGTACTTC. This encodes CASSQTSTYEQYF.

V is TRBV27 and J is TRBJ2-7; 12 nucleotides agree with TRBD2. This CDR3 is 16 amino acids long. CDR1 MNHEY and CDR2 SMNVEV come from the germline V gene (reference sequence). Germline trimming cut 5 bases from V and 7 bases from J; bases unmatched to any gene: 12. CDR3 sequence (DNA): TGTGCCAGCAGTGGATCTAGCGGGAGGGCCGTGAGGGAGCAGTACTTC. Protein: CASSGSSGRAVREQYF.

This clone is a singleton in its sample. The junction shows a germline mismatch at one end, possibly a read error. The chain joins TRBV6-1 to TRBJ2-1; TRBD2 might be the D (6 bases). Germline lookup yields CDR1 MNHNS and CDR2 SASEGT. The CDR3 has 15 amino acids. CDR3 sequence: CASSEATGLLNEQFF. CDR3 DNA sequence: TGTGCCAGCAGCGAAGCTACGGGACTTCTAAATGAGCAGTTCTTC.

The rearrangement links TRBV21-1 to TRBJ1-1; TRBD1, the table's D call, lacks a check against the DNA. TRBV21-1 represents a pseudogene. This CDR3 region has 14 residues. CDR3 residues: CARREKTGCTEAFF. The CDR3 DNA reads TGTGCCAGGAGAGAAAAAACAGGGTGCACTGAAGCTTTCTTT.

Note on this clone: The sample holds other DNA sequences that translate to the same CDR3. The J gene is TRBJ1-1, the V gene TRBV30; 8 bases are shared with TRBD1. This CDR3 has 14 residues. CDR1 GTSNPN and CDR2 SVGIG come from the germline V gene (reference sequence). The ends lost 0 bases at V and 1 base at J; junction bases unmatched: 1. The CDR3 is CAWSVGQGNTEAFF. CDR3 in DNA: TGTGCCTGGAGTGTTGGACAGGGGAACACTGAAGCTTTCTTT. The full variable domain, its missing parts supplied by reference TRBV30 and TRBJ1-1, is SQTIHQWPATLVQPVGSPLSLECTVEGTSNPNLYWYRQAAGRGLQLLFYSVGIGQISSEVPQNLSASRPQDRQFILSSKKLLLSDSGFYLCAWSVGQGNTEAFFGQGTRLTVV.

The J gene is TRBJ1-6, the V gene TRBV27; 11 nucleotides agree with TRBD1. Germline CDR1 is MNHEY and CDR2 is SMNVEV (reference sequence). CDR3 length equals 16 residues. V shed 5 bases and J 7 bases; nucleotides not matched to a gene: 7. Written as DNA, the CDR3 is TGTGCCAGCAGTCCAATTGGACAGGGGGCGAATTCACCCCTCCACTTT. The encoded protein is CASSPIGQGANSPLHF.

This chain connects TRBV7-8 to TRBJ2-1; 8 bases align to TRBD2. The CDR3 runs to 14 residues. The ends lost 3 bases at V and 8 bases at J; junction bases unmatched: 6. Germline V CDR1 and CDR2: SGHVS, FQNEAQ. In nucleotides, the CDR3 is TGTGCCAGCAGCTTTAGCGGGAATGGCGATGAGCAGTTCTTC. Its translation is CASSFSGNGDEQFF.

The CDR3 spells CASSVGGDYTYEQYF. In nucleotides, the CDR3 is TGTGCCAGCAGCGTAGGGGGGGACTACACTTACGAGCAGTACTTC. The chain uses TRBV9 and TRBJ2-7; TRBD2 aligns across 7 bases. The junction had 7 bases not matched to a gene; V was cut back by 0 bases and J by 4 bases. Germline loops: CDR1 SGDLS, CDR2 YYNGEE. This CDR3 contains 15 residues.

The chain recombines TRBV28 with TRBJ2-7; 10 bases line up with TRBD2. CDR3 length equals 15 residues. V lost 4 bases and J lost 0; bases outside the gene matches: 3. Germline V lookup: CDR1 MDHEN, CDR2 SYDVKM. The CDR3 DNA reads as TGTGCCAGCAGTTCCCCTAGCGGGAGCTCCTACGAGCAGTACTTC. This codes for CASSSPSGSSYEQYF.

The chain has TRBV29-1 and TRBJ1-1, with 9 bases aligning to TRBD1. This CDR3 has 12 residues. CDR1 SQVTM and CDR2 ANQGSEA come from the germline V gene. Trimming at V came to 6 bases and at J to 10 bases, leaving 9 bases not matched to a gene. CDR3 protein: CSVPGQGRGAFF. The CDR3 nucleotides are TGCAGCGTCCCGGGACAGGGCAGAGGAGCTTTCTTT.

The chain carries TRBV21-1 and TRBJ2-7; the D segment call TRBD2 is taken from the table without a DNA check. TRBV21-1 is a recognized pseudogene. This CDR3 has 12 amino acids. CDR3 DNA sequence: TGTGCCAGCCGAGTCCTAGCGGGTGAGCAGTACTTC. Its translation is CASRVLAGEQYF.

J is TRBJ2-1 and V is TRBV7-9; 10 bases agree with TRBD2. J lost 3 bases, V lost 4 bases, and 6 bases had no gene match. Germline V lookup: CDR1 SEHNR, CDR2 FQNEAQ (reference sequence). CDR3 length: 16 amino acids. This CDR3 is CASSSIAGGRYNEQFF. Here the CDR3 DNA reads TGTGCCAGCAGCTCCATAGCGGGAGGCCGCTACAATGAGCAGTTCTTC. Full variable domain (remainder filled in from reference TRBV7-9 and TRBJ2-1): DTGVSQNPRHKITKRGQNVTFRCDPISEHNRLYWYRQTLGQGPEFLTYFQNEAQLEKSRLLSDRFSAERPKGSFSTLEIQRTEQGDSAMYLCASSSIAGGRYNEQFFGPGTRLTVL.

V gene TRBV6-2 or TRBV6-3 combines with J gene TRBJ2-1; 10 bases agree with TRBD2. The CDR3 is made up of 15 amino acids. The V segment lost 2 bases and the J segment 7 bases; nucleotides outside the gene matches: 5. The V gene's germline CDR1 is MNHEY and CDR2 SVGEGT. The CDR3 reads CASSYPLAGVNEQFF. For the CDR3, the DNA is TGTGCCAGCAGTTACCCGCTAGCGGGAGTGAATGAGCAGTTCTTC.